This is a list of T cell receptor beta chains from one sample in a study of beta chain features in type 1 diabetes. The protocol was immunoSEQ multiplex PCR, while the TCRdb copy is restricted to in-frame clones and leaves out a portion. The data show more than 140,000 clones, with around a tenth seen just once and 0.55% to 0.75% held by the top ten. Material: central memory CD4+ T cells from blood. The source of these receptors is a woman aged 40 to 55 in good health. Each CDR3 is given without its conserved first and last residue.

V gene | CDR3 protein
TRBV11-2 | ASSLGGHRNTEAF
TRBV14 | ASSPMAPGGEKLF
TRBV11-2 | ASSLTLGRVGKYGYT
TRBV2 | ASSLGTPEAF
TRBV5-6 | ASSLAGGTYNEQF
TRBV2 | ASSGQMNTEAF
TRBV25-1 | ASSEQTAATNVLT
TRBV29-1 | SVETNQETQY
TRBV4-3 | ASSQDYSQPQH
TRBV27 | ASSLWTGSGEQY
TRBV6-6 | ASSPTGGEKLF
TRBV19 | ASGVREKLF
TRBV6-4 | ASSRDRGETQY
TRBV6-4 | ASSEATGGLNSPLH
TRBV28 | ASMAQGRGDTQY
TRBV4-3 | ASSATTLTESTDTQY
TRBV7-9 | ASSFRTDNTEAF
TRBV2 | ASSLREDTEAF
TRBV7-8 | ASSAWTIDNSPLH
TRBV18 | ASSPGQGLDEQY
TRBV11-2 | ASRTTGGETQY
TRBV7-2 | ASSLVSQGGNEQF
TRBV5-6 | ASSLGVAGGSRHKF
TRBV25-1 | ASSEWSSTGELF
TRBV6-5 | ASSYMGQGTNSPLH
TRBV10-3 | AIRGGQGSTDTQY